This TCR beta chain stems from a study of CD8+ T cells in alopecia areata. General study points: Significant decreases in scalp clonality and expanded CD8+ clones followed tofacitinib treatment. Although TCR sharing was seen in mice, sharing across patients was less clear, possibly for HLA-related reasons.

Treatment defined: oral pan-JAK inhibitor, 5-10 mg twice daily. In each case, RNA was isolated and then reverse transcribed into cDNA as the sequencing template. The repertoire was sequenced with immunoSEQ multiplex PCR; TCRdb's copy has only in-frame clones and lacks some. This repertoire shows approximately 120,000 clones, approximately 60% found once; its top ten account for roughly 5%. Points on this clone: What it binds is unknown.

The V gene end was trimmed by 3 bases and the J gene end by 1 base; junction bases not matched to a gene: 2. This CDR3 comprises 14 residues. Germline V gives CDR1 SQVTM, CDR2 ANQGSEA. This TCR was recovered from a human donor with alopecia areata. This chain connects TRBV29-1 to TRBJ2-3, with 9 bases matching TRBD2. The specimen was CD4+ T cells sorted from blood, collected at week 4, from a patient treated with tofacitinib. CDR3 in amino acids: CSVERTSGTDTQYF. The CDR3 bases are TGCAGCGTTGAGAGGACTAGCGGCACAGATACGCAGTATTTT.